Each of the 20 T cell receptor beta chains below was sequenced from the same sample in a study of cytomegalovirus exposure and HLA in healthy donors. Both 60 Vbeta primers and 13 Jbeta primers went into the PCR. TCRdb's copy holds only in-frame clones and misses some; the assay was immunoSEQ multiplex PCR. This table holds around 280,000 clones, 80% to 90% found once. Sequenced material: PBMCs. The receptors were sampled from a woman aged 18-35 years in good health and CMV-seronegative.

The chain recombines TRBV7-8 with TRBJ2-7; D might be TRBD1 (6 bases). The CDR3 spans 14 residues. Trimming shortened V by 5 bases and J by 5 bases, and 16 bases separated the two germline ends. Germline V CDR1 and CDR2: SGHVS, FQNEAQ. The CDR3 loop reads CASSPAQGRDEQYF. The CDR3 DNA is TGTGCCAGCAGCCCCGCACAGGGCCGCGACGAGCAGTACTTC. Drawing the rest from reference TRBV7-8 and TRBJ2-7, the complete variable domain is GAGVSQSPRYKVAKRGQDVALRCDPISGHVSLFWYQQALGQGPEFLTYFQNEAQLDKSGLPSDRFFAERPEGSVSTLKIQRTQQEDSAVYLCASSPAQGRDEQYFGPGTRLTVT.

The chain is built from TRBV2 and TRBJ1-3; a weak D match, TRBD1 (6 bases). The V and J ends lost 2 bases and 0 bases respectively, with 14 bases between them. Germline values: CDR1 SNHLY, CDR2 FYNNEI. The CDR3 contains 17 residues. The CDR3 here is CASSEMGAMTSGNTIYF. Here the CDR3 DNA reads TGTGCCAGCAGTGAAATGGGGGCAATGACCTCTGGAAACACCATATATTTT.

The CDR3 here is CASSQDPTPGDTIYF. DNA of the CDR3: TGCGCCAGCAGCCAAGATCCGACTCCGGGGGACACCATATATTTT. The gene calls are TRBV4-1 and TRBJ1-3; D is perhaps TRBD1 (5 bases). The CDR3 is 15 residues long. V lost 0 bases and J lost 8, with 14 bases in between. From germline, CDR1 is MGHRA and CDR2 YSYEKL.

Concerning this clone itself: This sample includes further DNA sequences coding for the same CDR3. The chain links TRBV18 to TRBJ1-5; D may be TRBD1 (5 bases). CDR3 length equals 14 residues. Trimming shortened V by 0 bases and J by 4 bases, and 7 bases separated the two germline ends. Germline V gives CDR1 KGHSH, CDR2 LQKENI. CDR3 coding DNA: TGTGCCAGCTCACCACCGGGGGGGAATCAGCCCCAGCATTTT. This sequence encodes CASSPPGGNQPQHF.

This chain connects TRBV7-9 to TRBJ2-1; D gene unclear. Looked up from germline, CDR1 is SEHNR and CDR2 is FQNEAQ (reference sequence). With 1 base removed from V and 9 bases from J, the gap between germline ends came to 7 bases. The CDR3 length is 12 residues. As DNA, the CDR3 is TGTGCCAGCAGCTTAGTCTCGGTTGAGCAGTTCTTC. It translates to CASSLVSVEQFF.

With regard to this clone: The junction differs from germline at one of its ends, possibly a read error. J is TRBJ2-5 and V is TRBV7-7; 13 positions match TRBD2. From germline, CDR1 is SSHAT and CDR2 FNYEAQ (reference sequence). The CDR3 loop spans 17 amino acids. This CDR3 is CASSLGGLAGPQETQYF. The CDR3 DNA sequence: TGTGCTAGCAGCTTAGGGGGACTAGCGGGGCCACAAGAGACCCAGTACTTC.

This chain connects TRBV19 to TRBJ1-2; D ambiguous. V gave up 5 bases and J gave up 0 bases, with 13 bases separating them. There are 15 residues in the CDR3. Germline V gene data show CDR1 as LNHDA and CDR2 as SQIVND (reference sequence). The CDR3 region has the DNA TGTGCCAGTAGTGGCGTCGGGATAGCTAACTATGGCTACACCTTC. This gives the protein CASSGVGIANYGYTF. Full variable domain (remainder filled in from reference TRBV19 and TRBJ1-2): DGGITQSPKYLFRKEGQNVTLSCEQNLNHDAMYWYRQDPGQGLRLIYYSQIVNDFQKGDIAEGYSVSREKKESFPLTVTSAQKNPTAFYLCASSGVGIANYGYTFGSGTRLTVV.

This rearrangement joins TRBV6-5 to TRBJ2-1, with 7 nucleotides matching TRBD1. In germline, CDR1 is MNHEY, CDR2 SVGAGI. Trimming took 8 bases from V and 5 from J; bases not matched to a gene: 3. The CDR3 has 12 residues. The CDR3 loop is CASVGQDNEQFF. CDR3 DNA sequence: TGTGCCAGCGTAGGACAGGACAATGAGCAGTTCTTC.

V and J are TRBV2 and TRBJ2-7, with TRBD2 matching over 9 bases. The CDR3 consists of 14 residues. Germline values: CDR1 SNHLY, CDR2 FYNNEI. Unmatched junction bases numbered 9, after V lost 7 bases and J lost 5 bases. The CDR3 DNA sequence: TGTGCCAGCATGTATCTAGCGGGGTTGCACGAGCAGTACTTC. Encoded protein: CASMYLAGLHEQYF.

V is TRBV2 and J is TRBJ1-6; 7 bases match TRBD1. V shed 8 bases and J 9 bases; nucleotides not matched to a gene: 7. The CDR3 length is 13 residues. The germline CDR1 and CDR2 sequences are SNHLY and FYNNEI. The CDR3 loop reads CASVLGGISPLHF. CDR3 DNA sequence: TGTGCCAGCGTCCTAGGGGGCATTTCACCCCTCCACTTT.

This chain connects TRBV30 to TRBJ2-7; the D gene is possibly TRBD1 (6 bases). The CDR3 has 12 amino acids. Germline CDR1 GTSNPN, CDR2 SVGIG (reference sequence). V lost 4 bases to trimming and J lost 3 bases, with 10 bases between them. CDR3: CAWTGDGYEQYF. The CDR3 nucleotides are TGTGCCTGGACAGGGGACGGCTACGAGCAGTACTTC.

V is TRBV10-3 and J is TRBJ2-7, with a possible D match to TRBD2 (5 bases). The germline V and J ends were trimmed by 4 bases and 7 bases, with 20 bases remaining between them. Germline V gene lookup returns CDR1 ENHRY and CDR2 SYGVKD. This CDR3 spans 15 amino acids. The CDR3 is CAISGGGGSGGEQYF. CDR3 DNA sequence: TGTGCCATCAGTGGTGGCGGAGGAAGTGGTGGGGAGCAGTACTTC.

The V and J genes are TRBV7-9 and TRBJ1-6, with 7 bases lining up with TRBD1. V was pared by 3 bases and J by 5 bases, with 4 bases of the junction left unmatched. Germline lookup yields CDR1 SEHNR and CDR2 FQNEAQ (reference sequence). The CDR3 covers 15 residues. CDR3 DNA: TGTGCCAGCAGCTTGTTGGGGACAGATAATTCACCCCTCCACTTT. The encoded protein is CASSLLGTDNSPLHF.

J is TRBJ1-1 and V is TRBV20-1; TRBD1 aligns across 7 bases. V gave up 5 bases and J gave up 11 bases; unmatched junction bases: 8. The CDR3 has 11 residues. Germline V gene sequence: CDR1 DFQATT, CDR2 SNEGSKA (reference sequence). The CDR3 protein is CSAAAGGQAFF. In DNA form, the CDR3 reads TGCAGTGCTGCGGCTGGGGGACAGGCTTTCTTT.

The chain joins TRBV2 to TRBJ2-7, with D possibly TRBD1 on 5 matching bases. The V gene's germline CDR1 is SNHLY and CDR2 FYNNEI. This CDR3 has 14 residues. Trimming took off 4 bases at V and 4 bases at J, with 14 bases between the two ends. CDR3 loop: CASSVRSGLYEQYF. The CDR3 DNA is TGTGCCAGCAGTGTACGGTCAGGGTTGTACGAGCAGTACTTC.

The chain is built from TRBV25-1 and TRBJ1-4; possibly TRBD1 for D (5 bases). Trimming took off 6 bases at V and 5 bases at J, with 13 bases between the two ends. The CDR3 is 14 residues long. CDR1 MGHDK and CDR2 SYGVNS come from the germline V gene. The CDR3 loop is CASRDPGKNEKLFF. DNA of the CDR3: TGTGCCAGCAGAGACCCAGGGAAGAATGAAAAACTGTTTTTT.

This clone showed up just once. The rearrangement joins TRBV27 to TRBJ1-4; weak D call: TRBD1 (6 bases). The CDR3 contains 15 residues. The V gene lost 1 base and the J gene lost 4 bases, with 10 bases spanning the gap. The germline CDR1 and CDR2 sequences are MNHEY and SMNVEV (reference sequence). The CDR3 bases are TGTGCCAGCAGTTTATATTCCAGGGGTAATGAAAAACTGTTTTTT. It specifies CASSLYSRGNEKLFF.

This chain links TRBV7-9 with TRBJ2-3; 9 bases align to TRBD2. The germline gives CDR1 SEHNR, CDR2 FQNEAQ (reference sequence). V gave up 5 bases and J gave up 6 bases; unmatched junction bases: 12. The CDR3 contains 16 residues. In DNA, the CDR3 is TGTGCCAGCAGCCCCGGGGTAGCGGGAGCGTGGGATACGCAGTATTTT. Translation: CASSPGVAGAWDTQYF.

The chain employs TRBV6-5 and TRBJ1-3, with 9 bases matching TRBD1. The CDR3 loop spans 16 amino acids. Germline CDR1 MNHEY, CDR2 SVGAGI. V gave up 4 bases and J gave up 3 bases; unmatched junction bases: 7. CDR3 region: CASSSGTGTGGNTIYF. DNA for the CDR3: TGTGCCAGCAGTTCGGGGACAGGGACGGGTGGAAACACCATATATTTT.

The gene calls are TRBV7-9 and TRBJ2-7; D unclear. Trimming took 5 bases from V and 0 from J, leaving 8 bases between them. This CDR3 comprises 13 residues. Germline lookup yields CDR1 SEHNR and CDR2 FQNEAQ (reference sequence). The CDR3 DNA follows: TGTGCCAGCAGCCCGCCGGTCTCCTACGAGCAGTACTTC. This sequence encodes CASSPPVSYEQYF.